This TCR beta chain is from a study of post-analysis software for immune sequencing data. J gave up 0 bases and V 6 bases, and 10 bases lay outside the gene matches. Germline CDR1 MNHNS, CDR2 SASEGT. The CDR3 spans 16 residues. Each TCR beta cDNA library carried unique molecular identifiers. About 540,000 cDNA molecules were obtained from around 0.96 to 9.9 million T cells. Via MiXCR, TCRdb re-called the PCR reads, giving one row per CDR3 protein. The repertoire holds about 810,000 distinct CDR3 sequences, about 50% seen once, with roughly 4.4% in the top ten. Remarks on this clonotype: The antigen is unknown.

Broader study findings: Compared against controls, patients with multiple sclerosis displayed significantly lower normalized Chao1 diversity. Controls had lower frequencies than patients of a few TRBV segments, which included TRBV5-6, TRBV5-1 and TRBV20-1. By F measure, samples from a shared preparation batch strongly co-clustered.

The sample was blood. This chain uses TRBV6-1 with TRBJ2-7; 8 bases fit TRBD1. The sequence derives from a girl under 18 with multiple sclerosis. The CDR3 coding sequence is TGTGCCAGCAGCACTATGGGGACAGGCGGCTCCTACGAGCAGTACTTC. It codes for CASSTMGTGGSYEQYF.